The 32 T cell receptor beta chains in this list originate from one sample, sequenced in a study of glioma-infiltrating T cells. Using RNA template, CDR3s of TCR alpha and beta were amplified with iRepertoire arm-PCR. In TCRdb, the multiplex PCR reads were re-called with MiXCR into one record per CDR3 protein. There are under 150,000 distinct CDR3 sequences in the sample; roughly two fifths occur only once, and around 18% lies in the top ten. The specimen sequenced was glioma tissue, nonneoplastic brain tissue, or PBMCs (not recorded which). Every receptor here comes from a human donor with low-grade glioma or glioblastoma, undergoing nonglioma brain surgery, or in good health (not recorded which).

The chain joins TRBV7-2 to TRBJ2-7, with D possibly being TRBD1 (5 bases). CDR3 length equals 13 residues. From germline, CDR1 is SGHTA and CDR2 FQGNSA. V was shortened by 6 bases and J by 2 bases, with 11 bases between the two germline ends. The CDR3 sequence is CASSYRRTYEQYF. CDR3 bases: TGTGCCAGCAGTTACAGGCGAACCTACGAGCAGTACTTC.

The genes are TRBV7-6 and TRBJ2-3; D is unresolved. The germline CDR1 and CDR2 sequences are SGHVS and FNYEAQ. The CDR3 runs to 14 residues. Trimming took off 1 base at V and 4 bases at J, with 9 bases between the two ends. The CDR3 bases are TGTGCCAGCAGCTTAGGACCAGAGGCAGATACGCAGTATTTT. Protein sequence: CASSLGPEADTQYF.

The rearrangement uses TRBV7-2 and TRBJ2-7; weak D call: TRBD2 (6 bases). The CDR3 loop spans 13 amino acids. V dropped 2 bases and J dropped 6 bases, with 11 bases sitting between them. From germline, CDR1 is SGHTA and CDR2 FQGNSA. The CDR3 nucleotides are TGTGCCAGCAGCTTATTGTGGAGGGGCGAGCAGTACTTC. Protein sequence: CASSLLWRGEQYF.

This clonotype was seen many times. V gene TRBV7-6 combines with J gene TRBJ1-3, with D unclear. This CDR3 comprises 13 residues. V shed 6 bases and J shed 4 bases, with 10 bases lying between them. Germline assignment: CDR1 SGHVS and CDR2 FNYEAQ. DNA of the CDR3: TGTGCCAGCAGTCCGACGGGAGGAAACACCATATATTTT. This translates into CASSPTGGNTIYF.

This clonotype has a handful of counts. The chain couples TRBV19 to TRBJ1-4; a weak D match, TRBD1 (6 bases). The CDR3 has 14 amino acids. Per germline, CDR1 LNHDA and CDR2 SQIVND (reference sequence). Trimming cost V 6 bases and J 10 bases, with 18 bases left between them. DNA of the CDR3: TGTGCCAGTAGATCACAGGGAACGTTCGGAAAACTGTTTTTT. Its translation: CASRSQGTFGKLFF.

In this sample, this clonotype turned up a few times. The J gene is TRBJ2-1, the V gene TRBV28; D is perhaps TRBD1 (5 bases). The CDR3 covers 15 residues. Germline V lookup: CDR1 MDHEN, CDR2 SYDVKM. Trimming took off 7 bases at V and 3 bases at J, with 16 bases between the two ends. The CDR3 DNA follows: TGTGCCAGCAAGGAAGGGGCCCTTGACTACAATGAGCAGTTCTTC. It is translated as CASKEGALDYNEQFF.

In regard to this clonotype: Because it lacks the conserved phenylalanine or tryptophan at the end, this CDR3 is likely a read error. Because the CDR3's place on the DNA is in doubt, the DNA is left out and the CDR3 is given as listed by TCRdb. J is TRBJ2-5 and V is TRBV6-2 or TRBV6-3; the D call in the table, TRBD1, was not verified against the DNA. The CDR3 length equals 10 residues, ends included. Germline loops: CDR1 MNHEY, CDR2 SVGEGT. CDR3 sequence reads: CASSLFGRGH.

The rearrangement uses TRBV7-9 and TRBJ2-7, with D perhaps matching TRBD2 (5 bases). Trimming removed 1 base at V and 2 bases at J, with 15 bases between. Germline V gives CDR1 SEHNR, CDR2 FQNEAQ (reference sequence). CDR3 size: 16 residues. CDR3 in DNA: TGTGCCAGCAGCTTAGGTGGCGGAGGAGTCGCCTACGAGCAGTACTTC. This codes for CASSLGGGGVAYEQYF.

The V gene is TRBV20-1, the J gene TRBJ1-5; D is possibly TRBD1 (5 bases). The V and J ends lost 3 bases and 2 bases respectively, with 23 bases between them. Looked up from germline, CDR1 is DFQATT and CDR2 is SNEGSKA (reference sequence). The CDR3 is 18 amino acids. The CDR3 protein is CSARGRGSFWGGNQPQHF. CDR3 DNA: TGCAGTGCTAGGGGTCGGGGCTCTTTTTGGGGTGGCAATCAGCCCCAGCATTTT.

The chain recombines TRBV6-2 or TRBV6-3 with TRBJ1-1, with D unresolved. The ends were cut back, 6 bases at V and 1 base at J, with 18 bases in the middle. Germline V gene sequence: CDR1 MNHEY, CDR2 SVGEGT. The CDR3 runs to 16 residues. CDR3 sequence: CASSHRGLGANTEAFF. CDR3 DNA sequence: TGTGCCAGCAGCCATAGAGGACTTGGAGCGAACACTGAAGCTTTCTTT.

The gene calls are TRBV27 and TRBJ2-2; D gene ambiguous. The length of the CDR3 is 14 residues. V shed 1 base and J shed 2 bases, with 5 bases lying between them. CDR1 MNHEY and CDR2 SMNVEV come from the germline V gene (reference sequence). The CDR3, as DNA: TGTGCCAGCAGTTTATACAGTAACACCGGGGAGCTGTTTTTT. Protein product: CASSLYSNTGELFF.

The chain uses TRBV7-2 and TRBJ2-7; D is unresolved. V shed 5 bases and J shed 6 bases, with 8 bases lying between them. The length of the CDR3 is 11 residues. Germline-derived CDR1 and CDR2 are SGHTA and FQGNSA. The CDR3 nucleotides are TGTGCCAGCAGCCCAGGATTCGAGCAGTACTTC. The encoded protein is CASSPGFEQYF.

The J gene is TRBJ1-5, the V gene TRBV6-2 or TRBV6-3; D gene unclear. V lost 8 bases and J lost 1, with 12 bases in between. The CDR3 spans 14 residues. The V gene's germline CDR1 is MNHEY and CDR2 SVGEGT. DNA of the CDR3: TGTGCCAGCGGTTTACTTGACAGCAATCAGCCCCAGCATTTT. Its protein is CASGLLDSNQPQHF.

This chain joins TRBV20-1 and TRBJ1-1; possible D gene TRBD1, 5 bases. CDR1 DFQATT and CDR2 SNEGSKA come from the germline V gene (reference sequence). CDR3 length: 13 amino acids. With 4 bases removed from V and 1 base from J, the gap between germline ends came to 10 bases. The chain's CDR3 is CSAKDTQNTEAFF. In DNA, the CDR3 is TGCAGTGCTAAGGACACCCAGAACACTGAAGCTTTCTTT.

About this clonotype: This may be a read error: a much more frequent sequence differs by one nucleotide. The gene calls are TRBV28 and TRBJ1-1, with 9 bases matching TRBD1. Germline CDR1 is MDHEN and CDR2 is SYDVKM. CDR3 length: 15 amino acids. V lost 5 bases and J lost 3; bases outside the gene matches: 7. The CDR3 coding sequence is TGTGCCAGCAGTACCTCAGGACAGGGGTACACTGAAGCTTTCTTT. It yields the protein CASSTSGQGYTEAFF.

The rearrangement joins TRBV27 to TRBJ2-7; D remains ambiguous. Germline CDR1 is MNHEY and CDR2 is SMNVEV (reference sequence). V lost 3 bases to trimming and J lost 6 bases, with 6 bases between them. This CDR3 region has 11 residues. The CDR3 here is CASSLGSEQYF. The CDR3 region has the DNA TGTGCCAGCAGTTTGGGCAGCGAGCAGTACTTC.

The genes are TRBV18 and TRBJ1-5, with a weak D call TRBD1 (6 bases). Deletions cut 0 bases from V and 4 bases from J, with 13 bases between. The germline V gene encodes CDR1 KGHSH and CDR2 LQKENI. The length of the CDR3 is 16 residues. The CDR3 here is CASSPPGGPLNQPQHF. Written as DNA, the CDR3 is TGTGCCAGCTCACCACCCGGGGGCCCTTTAAATCAGCCCCAGCATTTT.

This sequence joins TRBV7-2 and TRBJ2-7; perhaps TRBD2 as D (6 bases). Germline values: CDR1 SGHTA, CDR2 FQGNSA. V dropped 7 bases and J dropped 3 bases, with 16 bases sitting between them. This CDR3 comprises 14 residues. CDR3 bases: TGTGCCAGCACCGAGGGAGGAGGCCTCTACGAGCAGTACTTC. Translating it yields CASTEGGGLYEQYF.

A note on this clonotype: The junction and the germline gene differ at one end; a read error may be behind it. This chain uses TRBV12-3 or TRBV12-4 with TRBJ1-1; D uncertain. The CDR3 is 11 amino acids. Here the CDR3 DNA reads TGTGCCAGCAGTCTGAACGCTGAAACTTTCTTT. Protein: CASSLNAETFF.

In the case of this clonotype: One junction end does not reproduce the germline sequence, and a read error may be involved. The genes are TRBV20-1 and TRBJ2-1, with 10 bases matching TRBD2. Germline V gene data show CDR1 as DFQATT and CDR2 as SNEGSKA (reference sequence). The CDR3 length is 16 residues. The CDR3 here is CSATGLAASSYNKQFF. The CDR3 DNA sequence: TGCAGTGCCACCGGACTAGCGGCAAGCTCCTACAATAAGCAGTTCTTC.

The chain has TRBV6-1 and TRBJ1-6; TRBD1 is a possible D gene (5 bases). V was clipped by 3 bases and J by 8 bases, with 8 bases between them. Germline values: CDR1 MNHNS, CDR2 SASEGT. The CDR3 has 13 amino acids. CDR3 region: CASSEETDSPLHF. The CDR3 DNA follows: TGTGCCAGCAGTGAGGAGACAGATTCACCCCTCCACTTT.

The rearrangement joins TRBV7-2 to TRBJ2-5; perhaps TRBD2 as D (7 bases). Trimming took 2 bases from V and 2 from J, leaving 21 bases between them. The CDR3 sequence is 18 residues long. CDR1 is SGHTA, CDR2 FQGNSA, per germline. The CDR3: CASSLLVSGGQEQETQYF. As DNA, the CDR3 is TGTGCCAGCAGCTTACTAGTTTCGGGGGGCCAGGAGCAAGAGACCCAGTACTTC.

The gene calls are TRBV4-3 and TRBJ2-7, with TRBD2 identical over 13 bases. J lost 6 bases, V lost 0 bases, and 2 bases had no gene match. This CDR3 is 15 amino acids long. Germline CDR1 LGHNA, CDR2 YSLEER. The CDR3, as DNA: TGCGCCAGCAGCCAAGATGGACTAGCGGGAGTCGAGCAGTACTTC. This translates into CASSQDGLAGVEQYF.

This clonotype was counted many times. V is TRBV2 and J is TRBJ2-7; 10 positions match TRBD2. V lost 4 bases, J lost 5 bases, and 5 bases stayed unmatched. This CDR3 has 14 amino acids. Germline V gives CDR1 SNHLY, CDR2 FYNNEI. CDR3 nucleotide sequence: TGTGCCAGCAGTGCTTTAGCGGGAGGCAACGAGCAGTACTTC. Protein sequence: CASSALAGGNEQYF.

The chain employs TRBV19 and TRBJ2-7; 9 bases fit TRBD1. V trimming: 5 bases; J trimming: 3 bases; junction bases outside the gene matches: 8. Per the germline V gene, CDR1 is LNHDA and CDR2 is SQIVND (reference sequence). There are 15 residues in the CDR3. CDR3 sequence: CASSQTGQGYYEQYF. The CDR3 region has the DNA TGTGCCAGTAGTCAGACGGGACAGGGATACTACGAGCAGTACTTC. The full variable domain, completed using reference TRBV19 and TRBJ2-7, is DGGITQSPKYLFRKEGQNVTLSCEQNLNHDAMYWYRQDPGQGLRLIYYSQIVNDFQKGDIAEGYSVSREKKESFPLTVTSAQKNPTAFYLCASSQTGQGYYEQYFGPGTRLTVT.

The rearrangement links TRBV5-1 to TRBJ2-7, with TRBD1 identical over 7 bases. The trim removed 5 bases at V and 1 base at J, leaving 6 bases unmatched. From germline, CDR1 is SGHRS and CDR2 YFSETQ. The CDR3 is 14 residues long. The CDR3 nucleotides are TGCGCCAGCAGGAAGACAGGGTCGTCCTACGAGCAGTACTTC. This codes for CASRKTGSSYEQYF. The entire variable domain, with the rest obtained from reference TRBV5-1 and TRBJ2-7, is as follows: KAGVTQTPRYLIKTRGQQVTLSCSPISGHRSVSWYQQTPGQGLQFLFEYFSETQRNKGNFPGRFSGRQFSNSRSEMNVSTLELGDSALYLCASRKTGSSYEQYFGPGTRLTVT.

The chain uses TRBV12-3 or TRBV12-4 and TRBJ1-1; a weak D match, TRBD1 (5 bases). Deletions cut 10 bases from V and 0 bases from J, with 18 bases between. The CDR3 totals 15 residues. Here the CDR3 DNA reads TGTGCCACCCTTGGGAGGGGACGAATGAACACTGAAGCTTTCTTT. The encoded protein is CATLGRGRMNTEAFF.

The CDR3 here is CASRRTVGTPNTEAFF. The CDR3 DNA reads as TGTGCCAGCAGACGAACGGTGGGGACGCCGAACACTGAAGCTTTCTTT. The chain uses TRBV5-4 and TRBJ1-1; perhaps TRBD1 as D (5 bases). The CDR3 runs 16 residues. CDR1 and CDR2 from the germline V gene are SGHNT and YYREEE (reference sequence). V was trimmed by 5 bases and J by 1 base, leaving 18 bases between them.

The rearrangement joins TRBV12-3 or TRBV12-4 to TRBJ2-3; D not certain. The length of the CDR3 is 13 residues. V lost 6 bases and J 5 bases, leaving 12 bases between the germline ends. CDR3 DNA: TGTGCCAGCAGCCCTGGACCCAAAGATACGCAGTATTTT. It codes for CASSPGPKDTQYF.

This clonotype was counted between two and nine times. The junction differs from germline at one of its ends, possibly a read error. The chain employs TRBV6-1 and TRBJ2-3; D perhaps matches TRBD2 (5 bases). CDR3 length: 11 residues. Germline V CDR1 and CDR2: MNHNS, SASEGT. CDR3 sequence: CASGIRDTQYF. The DNA of the CDR3 is TGCGCCAGCGGCATCAGGGATACGCAGTATTTT.

J is TRBJ1-1 and V is TRBV18; D is undetermined. Germline V lookup: CDR1 KGHSH, CDR2 LQKENI. V was cut by 3 bases and J by 1 base, with 9 bases left in between. There are 14 residues in the CDR3. The CDR3 sequence: CASSPLPSNTEAFF. In DNA form, the CDR3 reads TGTGCCAGCTCACCCCTACCTTCGAACACTGAAGCTTTCTTT.

This clonotype has just one count. CDR3 nucleotides: TGCAGCGCCCAGGCCCTTCCCTCTGGAAACACCATATATTTT. It encodes CSAQALPSGNTIYF. This chain links TRBV29-1 with TRBJ1-3; D gene ambiguous. Per germline, CDR1 SQVTM and CDR2 ANQGSEA. The V end was cut by 7 bases, the J end by 0 bases, with 13 bases between. CDR3 length: 14 amino acids.